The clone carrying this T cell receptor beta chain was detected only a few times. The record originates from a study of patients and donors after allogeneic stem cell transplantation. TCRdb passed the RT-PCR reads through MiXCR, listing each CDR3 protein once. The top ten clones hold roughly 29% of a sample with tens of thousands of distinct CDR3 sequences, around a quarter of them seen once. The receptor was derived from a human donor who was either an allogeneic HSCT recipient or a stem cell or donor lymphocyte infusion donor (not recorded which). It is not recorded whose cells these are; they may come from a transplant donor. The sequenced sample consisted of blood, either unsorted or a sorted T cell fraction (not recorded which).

The CDR3 reads CSARDPGRQYEKLFF. The CDR3 nucleotides read TGCAGTGCTAGGGACCCGGGACGCCAATATGAAAAACTGTTTTTT. The J gene is TRBJ1-4, the V gene TRBV20-1; a possible D gene is TRBD1 (5 bases). V lost 3 bases and J 6 bases, leaving 17 bases between the germline ends. CDR3 length: 15 amino acids. Germline V gene lookup returns CDR1 DFQATT and CDR2 SNEGSKA (reference sequence).